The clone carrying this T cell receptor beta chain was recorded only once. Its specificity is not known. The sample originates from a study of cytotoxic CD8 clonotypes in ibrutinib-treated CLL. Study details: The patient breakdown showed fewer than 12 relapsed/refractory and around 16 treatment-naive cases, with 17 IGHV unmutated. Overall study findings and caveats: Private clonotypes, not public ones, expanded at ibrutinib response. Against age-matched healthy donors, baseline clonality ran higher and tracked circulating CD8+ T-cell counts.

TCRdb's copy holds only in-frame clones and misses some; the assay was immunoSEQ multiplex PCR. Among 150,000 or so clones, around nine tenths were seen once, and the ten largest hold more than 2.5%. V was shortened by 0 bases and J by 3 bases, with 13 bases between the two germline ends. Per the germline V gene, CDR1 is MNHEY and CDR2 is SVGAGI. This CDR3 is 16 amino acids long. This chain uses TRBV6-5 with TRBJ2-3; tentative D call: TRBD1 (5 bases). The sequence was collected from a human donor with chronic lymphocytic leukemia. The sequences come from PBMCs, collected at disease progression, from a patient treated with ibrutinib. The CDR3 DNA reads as TGTGCCAGCAGTTACTCGAAGGGGTGGGAAACAGATACGCAGTATTTT. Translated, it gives CASSYSKGWETDTQYF.